This TCR beta chain was retrieved from a study of circulating CD8 cells and anti-PD-1 response in melanoma. At the level of the study: Every 2 weeks, patients got 3 mg/kg nivolumab intravenously.

The QIAseq Immune Repertoire TCR panel built the libraries from about 14 ng of total RNA. TCRdb recomputed calls from the reads with MiXCR, one row per CDR3 protein. There are over a thousand distinct CDR3 sequences in the sample; roughly 10% occur only once, and over 11% lies in the top ten. Germline-derived CDR1 and CDR2 are MNHEY and SMNVEV (reference sequence). The J segment lost 7 bases and the V segment lost 1 base, leaving 3 bases of the junction unmatched. The CDR3 length is 14 residues. By share of the sample, this clonotype is medium-sized (0.01 to 0.1%). Live CD3+CD8+TCRalphabeta+ cells were sorted into four subsets by PD-1 and/or TIGIT.

This sequence was found in a human donor with melanoma. Sequencing used CD8+ T cells from PBMCs, obtained at baseline or after one month of anti-PD-1 therapy (not recorded which). The chain employs TRBV27 and TRBJ2-2, with 7 bases aligning to TRBD2. DNA of the CDR3: TGTGCCAGCAGTTTATATGGGGAGGGCGGGGAGCTGTTTTTT. Protein product: CASSLYGEGGELFF.